The TCR beta chain described here comes from a study of T cells after yellow fever vaccination. With regard to this clonotype: What it binds is unknown.

MiXCR, run by TCRdb on the 5' RACE reads, gives a single entry per CDR3 protein. This sample has fewer than 650,000 distinct CDR3 sequences, with about a fifth found just once. Points from the study as a whole: In FACS-sorted repertoires, abundant clonotypes from the bulk population could appear as contaminants. The booster saw the reappearance of most primary-vaccination clones (nearly 98% CD4, roughly 90% CD8). Peak timing came faster in the weaker secondary response, day 5 versus 15.

Germline V gene data show CDR1 as DFQATT and CDR2 as SNEGSKA (reference sequence). CDR3 size: 10 residues. The V end lost 8 bases, the J end lost 7 bases, and 11 bases lay between the germline ends. This TCR was recovered from a man between 18 and 35 years old who received the YFV17D yellow fever vaccine. The chain couples TRBV20-1 to TRBJ2-5; D call uncertain. The material was PBMCs, obtained 21 days after the first yellow fever vaccination. CDR3 sequence: CSKGFRTQYF. CDR3 nucleotide sequence: TGCAGTAAAGGGTTCCGGACCCAGTACTTC.